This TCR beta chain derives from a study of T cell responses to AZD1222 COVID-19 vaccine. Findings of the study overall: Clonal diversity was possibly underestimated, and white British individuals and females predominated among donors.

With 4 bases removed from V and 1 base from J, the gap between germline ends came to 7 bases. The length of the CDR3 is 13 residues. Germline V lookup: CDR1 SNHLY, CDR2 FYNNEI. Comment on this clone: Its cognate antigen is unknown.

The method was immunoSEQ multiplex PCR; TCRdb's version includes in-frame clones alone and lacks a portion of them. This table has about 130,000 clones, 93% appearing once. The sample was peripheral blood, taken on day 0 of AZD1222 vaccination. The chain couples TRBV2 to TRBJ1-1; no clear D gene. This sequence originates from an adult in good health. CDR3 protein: CASSAAGNTEAFF. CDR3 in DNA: TGTGCCAGCAGTGCGGCGGGGAACACTGAAGCTTTCTTT.